The text below deals with one T cell receptor beta chain. Its antigen is currently unknown. These data come from a study of T cell repertoires in cytomegalovirus infection. One entry per CDR3 protein, called by TCRdb with MiXCR from the reads. The sample holds roughly 80,000 distinct CDR3 sequences; approximately 42% are singletons and the top ten take approximately 93%. The CDR3 totals 14 residues. Germline-derived CDR1 and CDR2 are MGHRA and YSYEKL. The V and J ends lost 5 bases and 4 bases respectively, with 11 bases between them. The V gene is TRBV4-1, the J gene TRBJ1-4; D is unresolved. This sample comprised CD8+ T cells from cultured PBMCs, obtained from culture after CMV antigen stimulation. This sequence originates from a human donor in good health (CMV status not recorded). Some clones in this sample may be carry-over from other donors' samples. Here the CDR3 reads CASSVGLINEKLFF. DNA of the CDR3: TGCGCCAGCAGCGTCGGACTGATTAATGAAAAACTGTTTTTT.